This TCR beta chain was found in a study of T-cell reconstitution after alpha-beta-depleted transplantation in children. This clonotype was observed a few times. The antigen is not known. For TCRbeta, the library was prepared with unique molecular identifiers. TCRdb redid the calling of the PCR reads with MiXCR, one entry per CDR3 protein. The table lists roughly 570,000 distinct CDR3 sequences, 27% of them singletons. Findings and caveats of the study: From surviving recipient T cells and thymic progenitors came the high day-60 TCRbeta diversity observed in some patients. Two months or so post-transplant, alpha-beta T cells reportedly derived from several hundred expanded graft clones. Newly produced T cells mostly provided counts and TCRbeta diversity after one year, as hyperexpanded clones declined.

The source material was PBMCs, sampled before TCRalphabeta/CD19-depleted stem cell transplant. This TCR was recovered from a boy under two years old with Wiskott-Aldrich syndrome, due to receive a stem cell transplant.

The CDR3 loop is CASSQRGTSGTNEQFF. In nucleotides, the CDR3 is TGTGCCAGCAGCCAGCGTGGAACTAGCGGGACGAATGAGCAGTTCTTC. The rearrangement uses TRBV4-2 and TRBJ2-1; 10 bases line up with TRBD2. The CDR3 has 16 residues. CDR1 is LGHNA and CDR2 is YNFKEQ in the germline V gene. Unmatched junction bases numbered 9, after V lost 3 bases and J lost 7 bases.